The clone carrying this T cell receptor (beta chain) has only one observation. The sample belongs to a study of blood T cell repertoires in COVID-19. Study overall: The origin of the acute and convalescent COVID-19 samples was the United States, Italy and Spain. PBMCs, B-cell-depleted T cells, or T cells provided the cDNA or gDNA that made up the material.

As processed by the authors: Estimates of nucleated cell counts were drawn from the amplification of reference gene primers. This table comes from immunoSEQ multiplex PCR, and its TCRdb copy is limited to in-frame clones, with some not included. V and J calls plus clone size are reproduced from that table; the DNA served to infer D and trimming. The sample holds 65,000 to 85,000 clones, more than 70% seen once. Germline assignment: CDR1 DFQATT and CDR2 SNEGSKA (reference sequence). The ends were cut back, 6 bases at V and 0 bases at J, with 12 bases in the middle. CDR3 length: 13 residues. The source is a man aged 45-60 years with active COVID-19. The rearrangement links TRBV20-1 to TRBJ2-7; D possibly corresponds to TRBD1 (6 bases). The specimen sequenced was peripheral blood. CDR3 amino acids: CSASRGSSYEQYF. The DNA of the CDR3 is TGCAGTGCAAGTAGGGGGAGCTCCTACGAGCAGTACTTC.